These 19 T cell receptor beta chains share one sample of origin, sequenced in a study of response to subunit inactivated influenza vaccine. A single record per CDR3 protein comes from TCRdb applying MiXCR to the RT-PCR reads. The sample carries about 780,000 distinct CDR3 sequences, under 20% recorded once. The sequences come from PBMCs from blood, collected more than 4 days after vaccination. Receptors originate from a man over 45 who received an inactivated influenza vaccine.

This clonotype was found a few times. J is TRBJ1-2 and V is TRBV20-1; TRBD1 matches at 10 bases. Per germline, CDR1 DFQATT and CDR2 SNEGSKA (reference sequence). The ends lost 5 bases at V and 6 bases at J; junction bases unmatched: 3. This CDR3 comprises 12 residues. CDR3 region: CSAGDRGHGYTF. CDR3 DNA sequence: TGCAGTGCTGGGGACAGGGGTCATGGCTACACCTTC.

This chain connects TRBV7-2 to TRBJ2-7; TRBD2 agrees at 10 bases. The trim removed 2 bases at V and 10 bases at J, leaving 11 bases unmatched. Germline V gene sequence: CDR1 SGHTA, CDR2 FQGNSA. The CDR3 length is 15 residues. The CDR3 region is CASSLIGSGREIQYF. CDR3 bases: TGTGCCAGCAGCTTAATTGGGAGCGGGAGGGAAATCCAGTACTTC. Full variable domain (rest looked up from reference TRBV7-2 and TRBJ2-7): GAGVSQSPSNKVTEKGKDVELRCDPISGHTALYWYRQSLGQGLEFLIYFQGNSAPDKSGLPSDRFSAERTGGSVSTLTIQRTQQEDSAVYLCASSLIGSGREIQYFGPGTRLTVT.

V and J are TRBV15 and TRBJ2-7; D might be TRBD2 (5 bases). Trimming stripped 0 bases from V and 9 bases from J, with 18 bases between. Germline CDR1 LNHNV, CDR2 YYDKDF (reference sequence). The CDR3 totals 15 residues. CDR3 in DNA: TGTGCCACCAGCAGAGATTGGCGGACGGCGGGCGGGCAGTACTTC. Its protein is CATSRDWRTAGGQYF. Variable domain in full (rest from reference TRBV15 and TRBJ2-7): DAMVIQNPRYQVTQFGKPVTLSCSQTLNHNVMYWYQQKSSQAPKLLFHYYDKDFNNEADTPDNFQSRRPNTSFCFLDIRSPGLGDTAMYLCATSRDWRTAGGQYFGPGTRLTVT.

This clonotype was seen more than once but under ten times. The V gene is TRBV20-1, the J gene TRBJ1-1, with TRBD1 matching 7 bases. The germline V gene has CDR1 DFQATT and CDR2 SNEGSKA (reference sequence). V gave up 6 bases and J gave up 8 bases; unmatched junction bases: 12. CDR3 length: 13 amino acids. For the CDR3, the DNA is TGCAGTGCCGGGGGACAGACGGTTGTAGAAGCTTTCTTT. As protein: CSAGGQTVVEAFF.

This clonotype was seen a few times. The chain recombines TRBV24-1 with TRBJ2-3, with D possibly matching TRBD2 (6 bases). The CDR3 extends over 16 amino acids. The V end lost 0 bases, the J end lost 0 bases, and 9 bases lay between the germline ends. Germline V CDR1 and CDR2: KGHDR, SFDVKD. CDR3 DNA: TGTGCCACCAGTGATTTGGTGCGGGAAAGCACAGATACGCAGTATTTT. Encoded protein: CATSDLVRESTDTQYF.

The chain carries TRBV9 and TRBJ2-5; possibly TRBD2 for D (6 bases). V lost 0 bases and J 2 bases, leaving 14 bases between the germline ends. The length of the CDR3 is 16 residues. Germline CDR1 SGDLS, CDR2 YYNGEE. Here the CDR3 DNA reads TGTGCCAGCAGCGTAGGGTTGGCGGGATCACAAGAGACCCAGTACTTC. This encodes CASSVGLAGSQETQYF.

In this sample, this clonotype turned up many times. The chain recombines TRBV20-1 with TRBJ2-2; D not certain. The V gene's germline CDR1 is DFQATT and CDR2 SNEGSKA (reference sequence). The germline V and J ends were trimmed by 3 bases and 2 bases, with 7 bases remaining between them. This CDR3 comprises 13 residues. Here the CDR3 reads CSASFLNTGELFF. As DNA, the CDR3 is TGCAGTGCTAGTTTTCTAAACACCGGGGAGCTGTTTTTT.

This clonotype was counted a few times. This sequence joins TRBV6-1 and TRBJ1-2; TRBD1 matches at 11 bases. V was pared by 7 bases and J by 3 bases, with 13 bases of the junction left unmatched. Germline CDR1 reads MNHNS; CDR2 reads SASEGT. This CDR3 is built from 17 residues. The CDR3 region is CASTMFRTGGAYYGYTF. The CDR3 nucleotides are TGTGCCAGCACCATGTTTAGGACAGGGGGCGCGTACTATGGCTACACCTTC.

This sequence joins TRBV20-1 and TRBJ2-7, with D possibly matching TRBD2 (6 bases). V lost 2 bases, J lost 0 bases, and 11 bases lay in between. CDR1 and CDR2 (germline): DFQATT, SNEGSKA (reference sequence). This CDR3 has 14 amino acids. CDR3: CSARTRGSSYEQYF. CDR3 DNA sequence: TGCAGTGCTAGAACGCGGGGAAGCTCCTACGAGCAGTACTTC.

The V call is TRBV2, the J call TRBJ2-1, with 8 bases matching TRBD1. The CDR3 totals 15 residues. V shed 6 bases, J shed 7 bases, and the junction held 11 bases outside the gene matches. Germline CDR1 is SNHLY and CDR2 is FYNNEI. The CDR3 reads CASSQEWTGKNEQFF. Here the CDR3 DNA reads TGTGCCAGCAGCCAGGAGTGGACAGGGAAGAATGAGCAGTTCTTC.

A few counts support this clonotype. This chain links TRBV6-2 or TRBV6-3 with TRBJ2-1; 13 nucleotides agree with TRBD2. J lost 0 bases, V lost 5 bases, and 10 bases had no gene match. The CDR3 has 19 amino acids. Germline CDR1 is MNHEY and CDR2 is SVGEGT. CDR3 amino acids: CASSTPGLAGLSSYNEQFF. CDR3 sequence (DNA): TGTGCCAGCAGTACTCCGGGACTAGCGGGACTTTCCTCCTACAATGAGCAGTTCTTC.

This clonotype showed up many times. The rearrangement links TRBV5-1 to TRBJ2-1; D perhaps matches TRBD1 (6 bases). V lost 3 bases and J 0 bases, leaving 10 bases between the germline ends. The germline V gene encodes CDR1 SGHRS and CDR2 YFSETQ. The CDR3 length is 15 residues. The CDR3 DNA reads TGCGCCAGCAGCTACTCAGGGGACTCCTACAATGAGCAGTTCTTC. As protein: CASSYSGDSYNEQFF.

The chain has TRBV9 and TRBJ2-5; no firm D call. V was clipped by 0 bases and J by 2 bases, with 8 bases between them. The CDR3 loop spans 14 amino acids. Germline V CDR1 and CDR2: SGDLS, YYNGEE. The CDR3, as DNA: TGTGCCAGCAGCGTAGAGTCAGGTCAAGAGACCCAGTACTTC. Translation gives CASSVESGQETQYF.

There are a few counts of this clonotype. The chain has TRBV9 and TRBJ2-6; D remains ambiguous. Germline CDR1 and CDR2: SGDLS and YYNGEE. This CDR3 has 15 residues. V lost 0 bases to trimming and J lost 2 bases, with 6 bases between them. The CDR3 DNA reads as TGTGCCAGCAGCGTAGACGTCACTGGGGCCAACGTCCTGACTTTC. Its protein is CASSVDVTGANVLTF.

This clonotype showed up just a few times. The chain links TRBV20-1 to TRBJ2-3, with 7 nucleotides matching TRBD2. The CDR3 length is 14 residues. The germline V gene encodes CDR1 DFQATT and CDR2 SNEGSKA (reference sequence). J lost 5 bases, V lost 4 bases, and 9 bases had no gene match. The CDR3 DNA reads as TGCAGTGCTACAGAGTTTGGGGGGGAAGATACGCAGTATTTT. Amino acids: CSATEFGGEDTQYF.

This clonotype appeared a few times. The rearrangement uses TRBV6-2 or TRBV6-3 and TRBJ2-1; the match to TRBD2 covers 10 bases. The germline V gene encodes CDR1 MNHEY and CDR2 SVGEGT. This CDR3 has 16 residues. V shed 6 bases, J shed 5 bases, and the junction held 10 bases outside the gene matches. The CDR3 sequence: CASRTASGGRNNEQFF. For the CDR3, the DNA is TGTGCCAGCAGGACGGCTAGCGGGGGTCGTAACAATGAGCAGTTCTTC.

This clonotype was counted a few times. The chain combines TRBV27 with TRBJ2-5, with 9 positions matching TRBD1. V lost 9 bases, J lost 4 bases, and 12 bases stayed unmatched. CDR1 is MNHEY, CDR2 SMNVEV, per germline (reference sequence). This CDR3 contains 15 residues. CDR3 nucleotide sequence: TGTGCCAGTTCCTCGGGGACAGGGAGTTCAGAGACCCAGTACTTC. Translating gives CASSSGTGSSETQYF.

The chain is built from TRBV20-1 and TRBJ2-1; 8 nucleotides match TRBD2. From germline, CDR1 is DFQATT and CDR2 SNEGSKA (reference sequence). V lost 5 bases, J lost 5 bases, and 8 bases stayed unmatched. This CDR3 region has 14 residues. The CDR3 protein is CSAFAGGTDNEQFF. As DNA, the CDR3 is TGCAGTGCTTTCGCGGGGGGCACAGACAATGAGCAGTTCTTC.

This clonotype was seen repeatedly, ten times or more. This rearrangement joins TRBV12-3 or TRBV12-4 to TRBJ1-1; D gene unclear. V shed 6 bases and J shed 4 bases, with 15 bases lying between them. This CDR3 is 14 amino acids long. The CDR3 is CASRLPPGPTEAFF. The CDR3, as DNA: TGTGCCAGCAGACTCCCCCCGGGTCCCACTGAAGCTTTCTTT.